This TCR beta chain is drawn from a study of identical twins. TCRdb called the 5' RACE reads again in MiXCR, with one record for every CDR3 protein. The sample gives over 500,000 distinct CDR3 sequences, roughly 21% of which show up once; approximately 0.95% is in the top ten. This sample also belongs to another study, concerning T cells expressing NK-cell markers. As that report states: HCMV specificity of the expanded NKG2C+ T cell clones was not established.

Sample: CD4+ T cells sorted from blood. The clonotype was recovered from a woman between 18 and 29 years old in good health.

The CDR3 loop reads CSARRGVEETQYF. The DNA for the CDR3 is TGCAGTGCTCGGCGGGGGGTAGAGGAGACCCAGTACTTC. The chain recombines TRBV20-1 with TRBJ2-5; 8 nucleotides line up with TRBD2. The CDR3 runs 13 residues. Trimming at V came to 5 bases and at J to 5 bases, leaving 7 bases not matched to a gene. CDR1 DFQATT and CDR2 SNEGSKA come from the germline V gene (reference sequence).